This is a list of T cell receptor beta chains from one sample in a study of technical replicates of blood from a few donors. The method was immunoSEQ multiplex PCR; TCRdb's version includes in-frame clones alone and lacks a portion of them. The table lists 15,000 or so clones, just under 85% of them singletons. The source material was PBMCs. Every receptor here comes from a human donor in good health. Both conserved end residues are part of each CDR3. The order of the fields is V gene, D gene, clone size, CDR3 length, J gene, CDR3 DNA, CDR3 protein. D genes are given only for firm matches. Not every row has a clone size; where given, it reads once, few, many or a size class.

TRBV27	-	-	14	TRBJ2-2	TGTGCCAGCATGACACCTACGAACACCGGGGAGCTGTTTTTT	CASMTPTNTGELFF
TRBV7-8	TRBD1	few	15	TRBJ1-5	TGTGCCAGCAGCGCAAACAGGGGGCCCAGTCAGCCCCAGCATTTT	CASSANRGPSQPQHF
TRBV28	TRBD1	-	15	TRBJ1-1	TGTGCCAGCAGTCCCTACAGGGGGCGAGGCACTGAAGCTTTCTTT	CASSPYRGRGTEAFF
TRBV2	TRBD1	-	15	TRBJ1-1	TGTGCCAGCAGTGAACGGACAGGGCTGAACACTGAAGCTTTCTTT	CASSERTGLNTEAFF
TRBV2	-	-	15	TRBJ1-5	TGTGCCAGCAGCGTAGGACAGTCCGGCAATCAGCCCCAGCATTTT	CASSVGQSGNQPQHF
TRBV6-5	-	-	14	TRBJ1-4	TGTGCCAGCAGTTTCAGGGGCATAGATGAAAAACTGTTTTTT	CASSFRGIDEKLFF
TRBV28	-	few	12	TRBJ1-2	TGTGCCAGCAGTCAGGGTACCTATGGCTACACCTTC	CASSQGTYGYTF
TRBV5-6	-	-	14	TRBJ1-1	TGTGCCAGCAGCTTGGGCAGGCCTGACGGTGAAGCTTTCTTT	CASSLGRPDGEAFF
TRBV7-9	TRBD1	-	13	TRBJ2-1	TGTGCCAGTCGGACAGGACCTTACAATGAGCAGTTCTTC	CASRTGPYNEQFF
TRBV15	TRBD1	-	13	TRBJ2-7	TGTGCCACCAGCAGAGAGGGGACAGGGGAGCAGTACTTC	CATSREGTGEQYF
TRBV5-1	-	-	14	TRBJ1-4	TGCGCCAGCAGCTTGGATTGGGGCAATGAAAAACTGTTTTTT	CASSLDWGNEKLFF
TRBV27	-	once	15	TRBJ2-7	TGTGCCAGCAGTTTATATGTCAGTTTCTCCTACGAGCAGTACTTC	CASSLYVSFSYEQYF
TRBV28	-	-	15	TRBJ2-5	TGTGCCAGCAGCCCTAGTACTAGCACGCAAGAGACCCAGTACTTC	CASSPSTSTQETQYF
TRBV30	-	-	13	TRBJ1-5	TGTGCCTGGAACGGGGACACCCATCCCCCCCAGCATTTT	CAWNGDTHPPQHF
TRBV6-4	TRBD2	-	15	TRBJ2-1	TGTGCCAGCAGTGACTCGACTAGCGGGAGCAATGAGCAGTTCTTC	CASSDSTSGSNEQFF
TRBV6-6	-	-	14	TRBJ1-3	TGTGCCAGCAGTCAACAGGGTTCGGGAAACACCATATATTTT	CASSQQGSGNTIYF
TRBV5-4	TRBD2	-	18	TRBJ2-7	TGTGCCAGCAGCACCCCCGGGACTAGCGGGAAGAATGCCTACGAGCAGTACTTC	CASSTPGTSGKNAYEQYF
TRBV5-1	TRBD1	-	14	TRBJ2-2	TGCGCCAGCAGGCGACAGGGCGGGACCGGGGAGCTGTTTTTT	CASRRQGGTGELFF
TRBV5-1	-	-	12	TRBJ2-7	TGCGCCAGCAGCTGGCAGGGGTACGAGCAGTACTTC	CASSWQGYEQYF
TRBV6-5	-	-	10	TRBJ2-5	TGTGCCAGCAGGGGAGAGACCCAATACTTC	CASRGETQYF
TRBV27	TRBD1	-	14	TRBJ2-1	TGTGCCAGCAGTTTGGCACAGGGGCACAATGAGCAGTTCTTC	CASSLAQGHNEQFF
TRBV19	TRBD2	-	16	TRBJ2-1	TGTGCCAGTAGTATGAGTAGCGGGGCGATGTACAATGAGCAGTTCTTC	CASSMSSGAMYNEQFF
TRBV5-1	TRBD2	few	15	TRBJ2-1	TGCGCCAGCAGCTTAGGGCTAGCGGATTACAATGAGCAGTTCTTC	CASSLGLADYNEQFF
TRBV6-4	TRBD1	-	15	TRBJ2-3	TGTGCCAGCAGTGACTCGACAGGGGGCGCAGATACGCAGTATTTT	CASSDSTGGADTQYF
TRBV30	-	-	11	TRBJ1-1	TGTGCCTGGAGTGTAGGAGTTGAAGCTTTCTTT	CAWSVGVEAFF
TRBV6-1	-	-	15	TRBJ1-4	TGTGCCAGCAGTGAAGAGGAGGCAACTAATGAAAAACTGTTTTTT	CASSEEEATNEKLFF
TRBV4-1	-	-	15	TRBJ2-7	TGCGCCAGCAGCCAAGATCAACGGGAGTTCTACGAGCAGTACTTC	CASSQDQREFYEQYF
TRBV6-5	TRBD1	once	15	TRBJ2-7	TGTGCCAGCAGTTACGGGACAGGGGAAGCCTACGAGCAGTACTTC	CASSYGTGEAYEQYF
TRBV7-9	-	-	13	TRBJ1-1	TGTGCCAGCACGAAGGGAGCAAACACTGAAGCTTTCTTT	CASTKGANTEAFF